A single sample is the source of the 28 T cell receptor beta chains below, sequenced in a study of T cell responses to AZD1222 COVID-19 vaccine (dated by TCRdb to about 2021). Receptor libraries were prepared by the immunoSEQ multiplex PCR assay. In its TCRdb copy, this immuneACCESS table keeps in-frame sequences only and misses some clones. Where compared with another copy, unresolved V genes explain less than half of these, and the others have no known cause. This sample comprises more than 95,000 clones, more than 75% of them detected only once. The ten largest clonotypes hold about 10% of the sample. The sample's time point, from its label and the paper: baseline before first vaccination. Sequencing used peripheral blood, obtained on day 0 of AZD1222 vaccination. Every receptor here comes from an adult in good health.

J is TRBJ2-7 and V is TRBV7-2, with TRBD2 identical over 9 bases. CDR3 length: 14 amino acids. Looked up from germline, CDR1 is SGHTA and CDR2 is FQGNSA. V lost 5 bases, J lost 2 bases, and 4 bases stayed unmatched. In DNA, the CDR3 is TGTGCCAGCAGCACTAGCGGGCAAGCCTACGAGCAGTACTTC. This encodes CASSTSGQAYEQYF. The full variable domain, its missing parts supplied by reference TRBV7-2 and TRBJ2-7, is GAGVSQSPSNKVTEKGKDVELRCDPISGHTALYWYRQSLGQGLEFLIYFQGNSAPDKSGLPSDRFSAERTGGSVSTLTIQRTQQEDSAVYLCASSTSGQAYEQYFGPGTRLTVT.

This clone was counted a single time. The rearrangement uses TRBV6-5 and TRBJ2-7, with 7 bases fitting TRBD1. V dropped 6 bases and J dropped 1; count of bases not matched to a gene: 9. CDR1 is MNHEY and CDR2 is SVGAGI in the germline V gene. The CDR3 runs to 15 residues. CDR3 sequence (DNA): TGTGCCAGCAGGCAATTCCCGGGACAGTCCTACGAGCAGTACTTC. This gives the protein CASRQFPGQSYEQYF.

The rearrangement links TRBV11-1 to TRBJ2-7; D uncertain. Trimming removed 5 bases at V and 1 base at J, with 12 bases between. CDR1 and CDR2 (germline): SGHAT, FQDESV (reference sequence). There are 14 residues in the CDR3. CDR3 bases: TGTGCCAGCAGCCCAACCGGGTTTTCCTACGAGCAGTACTTC. Amino acids: CASSPTGFSYEQYF.

This chain connects TRBV5-6 to TRBJ1-2; 9 nucleotides align to TRBD1. V shed 3 bases, J shed 8 bases, and the junction held 5 bases outside the gene matches. CDR1 is SGHDT, CDR2 YYEEEE, per germline. This CDR3 is built from 13 residues. In DNA, the CDR3 is TGTGCCAGCAGCTGGGACAGGGCGGGCGGCTACACCTTC. This sequence encodes CASSWDRAGGYTF.

This CDR3 reads CASSLFGVLEGTPNYGYTF. DNA for the CDR3: TGTGCCAGCAGTTTATTTGGTGTATTGGAGGGAACCCCCAACTATGGCTACACCTTC. V gene TRBV27 combines with J gene TRBJ1-2, with no clear D. The CDR3 is 19 amino acids. The germline V and J ends were trimmed by 1 base and 2 bases, with 23 bases remaining between them. Germline values: CDR1 MNHEY, CDR2 SMNVEV (reference sequence).

This clone was counted between two and nine times. V usage is TRBV4-2 and J usage is TRBJ1-2; D is unresolved. The CDR3 length is 14 residues. V gave up 1 base and J gave up 3 bases, with 9 bases separating them. Germline V gives CDR1 LGHNA, CDR2 YNFKEQ. CDR3 nucleotides: TGTGCCAGCAGCCAAGTAGGTGACGACTATGGCTACACCTTC. Translating it yields CASSQVGDDYGYTF.

This chain links TRBV27 with TRBJ1-2; maybe TRBD1 (6 bases). V was trimmed by 2 bases and J by 0 bases, leaving 10 bases between them. The CDR3 has 15 residues. Germline V gene sequence: CDR1 MNHEY, CDR2 SMNVEV (reference sequence). CDR3 in DNA: TGTGCCAGCAGTTTAGAGTCAGGGGCTAACTATGGCTACACCTTC. It is translated as CASSLESGANYGYTF.

This chain uses TRBV27 with TRBJ1-1; 7 positions match TRBD1. Trimming cost V 2 bases and J 2 bases; bases outside gene matches: 5. Germline values: CDR1 MNHEY, CDR2 SMNVEV (reference sequence). The CDR3 sequence is 15 residues long. In nucleotides, the CDR3 is TGTGCCAGCAGTTTAAGGGGGCAGGGAAACACTGAAGCTTTCTTT. Encoded protein: CASSLRGQGNTEAFF.

The chain joins TRBV29-1 to TRBJ2-3; TRBD1 aligns across 9 bases. The germline gives CDR1 SQVTM, CDR2 ANQGSEA. V lost 1 base to trimming and J lost 5 bases; unmatched junction nucleotides: 10. This CDR3 contains 16 residues. CDR3 residues: CSVEGGLQGAGDTQYF. CDR3 in DNA: TGCAGCGTTGAAGGGGGACTACAGGGGGCGGGAGATACGCAGTATTTT.

A few counts support this clone. The gene calls are TRBV28 and TRBJ1-1; 10 bases match TRBD1. V lost 5 bases to trimming and J lost 6 bases; unmatched junction nucleotides: 6. This CDR3 contains 14 residues. Germline V gene lookup returns CDR1 MDHEN and CDR2 SYDVKM. In DNA, the CDR3 is TGTGCCAGCAGTCCGGGACAGGGGATTGCTGAAGCTTTCTTT. It is translated as CASSPGQGIAEAFF.

The chain couples TRBV29-1 to TRBJ1-1; 8 nucleotides match TRBD1. Germline V gene data show CDR1 as SQVTM and CDR2 as ANQGSEA. V was clipped by 7 bases and J by 1 base; unmatched bases: 5. The CDR3 extends over 13 amino acids. CDR3 region: CSGTGTGNTEAFF. CDR3 DNA sequence: TGCAGCGGAACCGGGACAGGGAACACTGAAGCTTTCTTT.

Here the CDR3 DNA reads TGTGCCAGCAGCCGCTATCAGGGTGGCAATCAGCCCCAGCATTTT. It encodes CASSRYQGGNQPQHF. This chain links TRBV7-6 with TRBJ1-5; TRBD1 is a possible D gene (5 bases). Trimming took off 5 bases at V and 2 bases at J, with 13 bases between the two ends. CDR1 is SGHVS, CDR2 FNYEAQ, per germline. CDR3 length equals 15 residues.

The chain has TRBV7-3 and TRBJ2-1; 10 bases fit TRBD1. Germline loops: CDR1 SGHTA, CDR2 FQGTGA. V shed 3 bases, J shed 12 bases, and the junction held 5 bases outside the gene matches. The CDR3 spans 13 residues. CDR3 in amino acids: CASSLGQGLGQFF. The CDR3 bases are TGTGCCAGCAGCTTGGGACAGGGGTTGGGGCAGTTCTTC. Together with reference TRBV7-3 and TRBJ2-1, the CDR3 gives the full variable domain: GAGVSQTPSNKVTEKGKYVELRCDPISGHTALYWYRQSLGQGPEFLIYFQGTGAADDSGLPNDRFFAVRPEGSVSTLKIQRTERGDSAVYLCASSLGQGLGQFFGPGTRLTVL.

This chain uses TRBV18 with TRBJ1-6; 10 bases are shared with TRBD1. Trimming took 6 bases from V and 15 from J; bases not matched to a gene: 11. The CDR3 totals 14 residues. Germline CDR1 reads KGHSH; CDR2 reads LQKENI. DNA for the CDR3: TGTGCCAGCTCGAAAGGACAGGGGGATCGGGGCCTCCACTTT. Its translation is CASSKGQGDRGLHF.

The rearrangement links TRBV7-2 to TRBJ1-3; 7 bases match TRBD1. Germline loops: CDR1 SGHTA, CDR2 FQGNSA. The CDR3 totals 14 residues. J lost 4 bases, V lost 5 bases, and 5 bases had no gene match. CDR3 protein: CASSLDRVGNTIYF. DNA of the CDR3: TGTGCCAGCAGCCTTGACAGGGTCGGAAACACCATATATTTT.

J is TRBJ2-1 and V is TRBV7-9; 7 bases are a match to TRBD2. The CDR3 has 17 amino acids. V gave up 2 bases and J gave up 1 base; unmatched junction bases: 8. Germline lookup yields CDR1 SEHNR and CDR2 FQNEAQ (reference sequence). CDR3 protein: CASSLRVGGESYNEQFF. In nucleotides, the CDR3 is TGTGCCAGCAGCTTAAGGGTGGGAGGGGAGTCCTACAATGAGCAGTTCTTC.

The J gene is TRBJ2-1, the V gene TRBV7-3; no clear D. The CDR3 contains 14 residues. CDR1 and CDR2 from the germline V gene are SGHTA and FQGTGA. The V end lost 5 bases, the J end lost 9 bases, and 17 bases lay between the germline ends. For the CDR3, the DNA is TGTGCCAGCAGCCCCCAATGGGCTGTTAGTGAGCAGTTCTTC. This translates into CASSPQWAVSEQFF.

The rearrangement links TRBV19 to TRBJ1-5; no clear D. Germline CDR1 LNHDA, CDR2 SQIVND (reference sequence). The length of the CDR3 is 16 residues. V lost 3 bases to trimming and J lost 5 bases, with 17 bases between them. The CDR3 coding sequence is TGTGCCAGTAGTATTGGAGGACTTCGACACGATCAGCCCCAGCATTTT. Encoded protein: CASSIGGLRHDQPQHF.

The rearrangement joins TRBV7-9 to TRBJ2-7; D is perhaps TRBD1 or TRBD2 (6 bases each). Germline V CDR1 and CDR2: SEHNR, FQNEAQ (reference sequence). The V and J ends lost 4 bases and 2 bases respectively, with 15 bases between them. CDR3 length: 15 amino acids. The CDR3 reads CASSSHGGAPYEQYF. CDR3 nucleotides: TGTGCCAGCAGCTCCCACGGGGGCGCCCCCTACGAGCAGTACTTC.

The rearrangement links TRBV4-1 to TRBJ2-2; 12 nucleotides match TRBD2. V was pared by 2 bases and J by 0 bases, with 7 bases of the junction left unmatched. The CDR3 is made up of 19 amino acids. Germline CDR1 MGHRA, CDR2 YSYEKL. CDR3 DNA: TGCGCCAGCAGCCAAACCGGGACTAGCGGGTACGCGAACACCGGGGAGCTGTTTTTT. Protein product: CASSQTGTSGYANTGELFF.

The chain joins TRBV28 to TRBJ2-1; 11 positions match TRBD2. The length of the CDR3 is 17 residues. V shed 8 bases and J 7 bases; nucleotides not matched to a gene: 16. The V gene's germline CDR1 is MDHEN and CDR2 SYDVKM. In nucleotides, the CDR3 is TGTGCCAGCTGGCGGTTCGTAGCGGGAGGGCCAGGTAATGAGCAGTTCTTC. Its protein is CASWRFVAGGPGNEQFF.

J is TRBJ2-7 and V is TRBV3-1 (or the pseudogene TRBV3-2); D is undetermined. V was cut by 1 base and J by 7 bases, with 8 bases left in between. The V gene's germline CDR1 is LGHDT and CDR2 YNNKEL (reference sequence). The length of the CDR3 is 12 residues. The CDR3 bases are TGTGCCAGCAGCCAAGTTGGCCAGGAGCAGTACTTC. Translating it yields CASSQVGQEQYF.

The V call is TRBV5-5, the J call TRBJ1-2; a possible D gene is TRBD1 (5 bases). V dropped 0 bases and J dropped 8 bases, with 14 bases sitting between them. This CDR3 contains 14 residues. Germline assignment: CDR1 SGHKS and CDR2 YYEKEE (reference sequence). The CDR3 nucleotides are TGTGCCAGCAGCTTGGGAGGGACGGTTATGGGCTACACCTTC. Its translation: CASSLGGTVMGYTF.

The V call is TRBV6-2 or TRBV6-3, the J call TRBJ1-1; D remains ambiguous. V was clipped by 0 bases and J by 11 bases, with 13 bases between them. Per germline, CDR1 MNHEY and CDR2 SVGEGT. The CDR3 runs 13 residues. The DNA of the CDR3 is TGTGCCAGCAGTTACTCCCTCCCCGCGCGGGCTTTCTTT. Translated, it gives CASSYSLPARAFF.

The chain couples TRBV6-5 to TRBJ1-3; tentative D call: TRBD1 (5 bases). From germline, CDR1 is MNHEY and CDR2 SVGAGI. With 2 bases removed from V and 2 bases from J, the gap between germline ends came to 10 bases. The CDR3 is 15 residues long. The CDR3, as DNA: TGTGCCAGCAGTTACGATGGGGCAGCTGGAAACACCATATATTTT. This translates into CASSYDGAAGNTIYF.

The chain combines TRBV3-1 (or the pseudogene TRBV3-2) with TRBJ2-2; 7 bases match TRBD2. V dropped 1 base and J dropped 4; count of bases not matched to a gene: 9. Germline CDR1 LGHDT, CDR2 YNNKEL (reference sequence). The CDR3 contains 17 residues. The CDR3 bases are TGTGCCAGCAGCCAAGGAGCCGGGGGGTCCTTCACCGGGGAGCTGTTTTTT. Protein sequence: CASSQGAGGSFTGELFF.

The V gene is TRBV14, the J gene TRBJ1-1; D is possibly TRBD1 (6 bases). V lost 4 bases, J lost 10 bases, and 16 bases lay in between. The V gene's germline CDR1 is SGHDN and CDR2 FVKESK. This CDR3 comprises 13 residues. The CDR3 region is CASSRERGFGAFF. CDR3 nucleotides: TGTGCCAGCAGCCGAGAGAGGGGGTTCGGAGCTTTCTTT. Full variable domain (rest looked up from reference TRBV14 and TRBJ1-1): EAGVTQFPSHSVIEKGQTVTLRCDPISGHDNLYWYRRVMGKEIKFLLHFVKESKQDESGMPNNRFLAERTGGTYSTLKVQPAELEDSGVYFCASSRERGFGAFFGQGTRLTVV.

The J gene is TRBJ2-3, the V gene TRBV7-9, with no clear D. The CDR3 sequence is 13 residues long. CDR1 and CDR2 from the germline V gene are SEHNR and FQNEAQ (reference sequence). V was cut by 0 bases and J by 5 bases, with 6 bases left in between. Here the CDR3 reads CASSLALEDTQYF. The CDR3 DNA reads as TGTGCCAGCAGCTTAGCGCTTGAAGATACGCAGTATTTT.